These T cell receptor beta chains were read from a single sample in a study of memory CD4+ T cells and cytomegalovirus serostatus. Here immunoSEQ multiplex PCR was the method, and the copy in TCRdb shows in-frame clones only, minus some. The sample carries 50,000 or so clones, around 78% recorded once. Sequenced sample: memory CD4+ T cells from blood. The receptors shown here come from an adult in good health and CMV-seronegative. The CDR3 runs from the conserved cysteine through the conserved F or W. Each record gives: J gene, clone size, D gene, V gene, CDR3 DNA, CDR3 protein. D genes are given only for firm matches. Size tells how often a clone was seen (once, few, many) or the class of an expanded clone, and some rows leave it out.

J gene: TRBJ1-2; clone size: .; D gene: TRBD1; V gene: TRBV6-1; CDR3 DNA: TGTGCCAGCAGTTTGGACAGGGCGGCTCACTATGGCTACACCTTC; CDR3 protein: CASSLDRAAHYGYTF
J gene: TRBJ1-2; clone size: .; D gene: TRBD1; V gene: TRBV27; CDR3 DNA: TGTGCCAGCAGTTGGACAGGGGCTTATGGCTACACCTTC; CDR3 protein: CASSWTGAYGYTF
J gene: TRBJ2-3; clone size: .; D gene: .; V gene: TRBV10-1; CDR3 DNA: TGCGCCAGCAGTCCGCCGGGCGGGCCTGGAAATACGCAGTATTTT; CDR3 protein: CASSPPGGPGNTQYF
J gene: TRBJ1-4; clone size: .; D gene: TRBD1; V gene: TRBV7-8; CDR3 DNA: TGTGCCAGCAGCTTAGCAAGGGGGCGGGTTGAAAAACTGTTTTTT; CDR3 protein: CASSLARGRVEKLFF
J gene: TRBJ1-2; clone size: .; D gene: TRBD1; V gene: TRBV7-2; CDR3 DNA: TGTGCCAGCAGCCGGGACAGCTATGGCTACACCTTC; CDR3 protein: CASSRDSYGYTF
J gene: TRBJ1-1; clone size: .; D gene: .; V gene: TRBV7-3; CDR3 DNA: TGTGCCAGCAGCACGCAAAGCAACACTGAAGCTTTCTTT; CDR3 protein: CASSTQSNTEAFF
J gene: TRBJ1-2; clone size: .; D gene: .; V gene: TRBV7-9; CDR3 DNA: TGTGCCAGCAGCCCAATACAGACATTCTATGGCTACACCTTC; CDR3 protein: CASSPIQTFYGYTF
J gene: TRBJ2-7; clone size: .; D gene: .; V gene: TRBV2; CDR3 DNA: TGTGCCAGCAGTATCATAGCGGAACCCACCCACGAGCAGTACTTC; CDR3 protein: CASSIIAEPTHEQYF
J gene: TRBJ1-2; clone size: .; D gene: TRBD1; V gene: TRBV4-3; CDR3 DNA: TGCGCCAGCAGCCCTACAGGGGGATCTTACGGCTACACCTTC; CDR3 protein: CASSPTGGSYGYTF
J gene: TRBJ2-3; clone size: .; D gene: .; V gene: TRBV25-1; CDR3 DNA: TGTGCCAGCAGTGATGGGGGGATTCGCACAGATACGCAGTATTTT; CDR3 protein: CASSDGGIRTDTQYF
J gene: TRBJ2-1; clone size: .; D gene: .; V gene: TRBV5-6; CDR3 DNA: TGTGCCAGCAGGGATGGAGGGGGCGGCTACAATGAGCAGTTCTTC; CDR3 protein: CASRDGGGGYNEQFF
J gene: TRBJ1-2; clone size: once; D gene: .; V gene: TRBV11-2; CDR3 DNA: TGTGCCAGCAGCTTAGGGGACCGATCTAACTATGGCTACACCTTC; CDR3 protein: CASSLGDRSNYGYTF
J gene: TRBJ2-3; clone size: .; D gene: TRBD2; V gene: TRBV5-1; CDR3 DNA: TGCGCCAGCAGCAACCTCTTAGCGGGAGCAGGCACAGATACGCAGTATTTT; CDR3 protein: CASSNLLAGAGTDTQYF
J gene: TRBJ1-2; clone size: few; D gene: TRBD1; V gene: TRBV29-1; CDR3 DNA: TGCAGCGTTGAAGGTGCAGGGGGCTTCTATGGCTACACCTTC; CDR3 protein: CSVEGAGGFYGYTF
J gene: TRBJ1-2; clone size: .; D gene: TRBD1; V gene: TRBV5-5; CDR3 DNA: TGTGCCAGCAGCTTCGTGACAGGGTATGGCTACACCTTC; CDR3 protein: CASSFVTGYGYTF
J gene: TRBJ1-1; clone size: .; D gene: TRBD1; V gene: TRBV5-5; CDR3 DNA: TGTGCCAGCAGCTTGTCGGGTCTTGGGACAGCGAACACTGAAGCTTTCTTT; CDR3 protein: CASSLSGLGTANTEAFF
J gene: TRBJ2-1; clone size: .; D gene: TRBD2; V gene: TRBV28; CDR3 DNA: TGTGCCAGCAGTATTGGGACTATGCAACATGAGCAGTTCTTC; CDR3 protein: CASSIGTMQHEQFF
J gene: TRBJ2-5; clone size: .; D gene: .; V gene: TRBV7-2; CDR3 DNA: TGTGCCAGCAGCTTAACCCCACAAGAGACCCAGTACTTC; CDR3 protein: CASSLTPQETQYF
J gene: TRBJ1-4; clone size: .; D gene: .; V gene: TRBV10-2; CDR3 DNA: TGCGCCAGCAGTGTGGCCGGAGGCCGTAATGAAAAACTGTTTTTT; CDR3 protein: CASSVAGGRNEKLFF
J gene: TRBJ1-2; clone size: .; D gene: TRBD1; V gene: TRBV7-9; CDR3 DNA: TGTGCCAGCAGCCCTCTTCATTCCGGACAGGGCCAGGGAGGCTACACCTTC; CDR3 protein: CASSPLHSGQGQGGYTF
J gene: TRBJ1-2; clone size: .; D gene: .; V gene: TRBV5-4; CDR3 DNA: TGTGCCAGCAGCTTGGTTTCGGTGGGCTACACCTTC; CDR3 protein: CASSLVSVGYTF
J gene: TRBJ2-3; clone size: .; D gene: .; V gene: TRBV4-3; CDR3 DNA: TGCGCCAGCAGCCAAGATAAGGCTAGCTCCTCCGCAGATACGCAGTATTTT; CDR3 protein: CASSQDKASSSADTQYF
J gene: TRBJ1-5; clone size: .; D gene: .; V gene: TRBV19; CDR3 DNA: TGTGCCAGTAGTTTTACCTCTTACAGGGCTCCCCAGCATTTT; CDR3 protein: CASSFTSYRAPQHF
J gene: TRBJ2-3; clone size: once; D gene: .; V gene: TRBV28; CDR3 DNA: TGTGCCAGCAGTACGGTGTTGGATACGCAGTATTTT; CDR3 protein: CASSTVLDTQYF